The 11 T cell receptor beta chains below come from one sample, sequenced in a study of shared clonotypes between healthy human individuals. Method: immunoSEQ multiplex PCR; TCRdb's copy keeps in-frame clones and lacks some. The sample consists of 2.3 million or so clones, over 85% of them appearing once. The sample was naive CD4+ T cells from PBMCs. As to subset: CD45RA+ positively selected. These receptors were obtained from a young man in good health. Some clones in this sample may be carry-over from other donors' samples.

This clone was recorded only once. J is TRBJ2-5 and V is TRBV6-6, with 12 nucleotides matching TRBD2. The CDR3 spans 14 residues. V shed 4 bases and J 12 bases; nucleotides not matched to a gene: 9. Germline V lookup: CDR1 MNHNY, CDR2 SVGAGI (reference sequence). The CDR3 is CASSSPSSGRAEYF. The CDR3 DNA reads TGTGCCAGCAGTTCCCCATCTAGCGGGAGGGCAGAGTACTTC.

The chain uses TRBV11-2 and TRBJ1-4; no clear D gene. Trimming removed 3 bases from V and 0 bases from J, with 11 bases in between. The germline gives CDR1 SGHAT, CDR2 FQNNGV. The CDR3 spans 16 residues. The CDR3 spells CASSFSGVATNEKLFF. The CDR3 DNA sequence: TGTGCCAGCAGCTTCTCCGGGGTGGCAACTAATGAAAAACTGTTTTTT.

The chain links TRBV30 to TRBJ1-2; D not resolved. Trimming cost V 4 bases and J 8 bases, with 11 bases left between them. Germline assignment: CDR1 GTSNPN and CDR2 SVGIG (reference sequence). This CDR3 has 11 residues. This chain's CDR3 is CAWTLAGGYTF. The CDR3 DNA follows: TGTGCCTGGACGTTGGCGGGCGGCTACACCTTC.

The CDR3 DNA sequence: TGTGCCAGCAGTCCACTCCCGGGAGGATCCAAAAACATTCAGTACTTC. This encodes CASSPLPGGSKNIQYF. The V gene is TRBV28, the J gene TRBJ2-4; 7 bases match TRBD2. This CDR3 is built from 16 residues. Per the germline V gene, CDR1 is MDHEN and CDR2 is SYDVKM. V was pared by 5 bases and J by 2 bases, with 9 bases of the junction left unmatched.

V is TRBV7-9 and J is TRBJ1-3; 10 bases line up with TRBD1. The CDR3 runs to 16 residues. CDR1 and CDR2 from the germline V gene are SEHNR and FQNEAQ (reference sequence). Unmatched junction bases numbered 4, after V lost 5 bases and J lost 0 bases. CDR3 region: CASSRGQGTSGNTIYF. DNA for the CDR3: TGTGCCAGCAGCAGGGGACAGGGGACCTCTGGAAACACCATATATTTT.

In regard to this clone: At the DNA level, this CDR3 is encoded by other sequences in the same sample as well. This rearrangement joins TRBV28 to TRBJ2-2, with D unclear. In germline, CDR1 is MDHEN, CDR2 SYDVKM. CDR3 length: 12 amino acids. The ends were cut back, 1 base at V and 7 bases at J, with 4 bases in the middle. CDR3 sequence: CASSLLVGELFF. The CDR3, as DNA: TGTGCCAGCAGTTTATTGGTCGGGGAGCTGTTTTTT. The full variable domain, in which reference TRBV28 and TRBJ2-2 provide the parts outside the CDR3, is DVKVTQSSRYLVKRTGEKVFLECVQDMDHENMFWYRQDPGLGLRLIYFSYDVKMKEKGDIPEGYSVSREKKERFSLILESASTNQTSMYLCASSLLVGELFFGEGSRLTVL.

This clone came up once. This chain connects TRBV7-2 to TRBJ2-7, with D hard to call. The V and J ends lost 6 bases and 6 bases respectively, with 9 bases between them. The CDR3 is 11 amino acids. Germline V lookup: CDR1 SGHTA, CDR2 FQGNSA. The CDR3 here is CASSKSSEQYF. The CDR3 region has the DNA TGTGCCAGCAGTAAATCTAGCGAGCAGTACTTC.

The chain carries TRBV5-1 and TRBJ2-7; maybe TRBD2 (5 bases). V was cut by 2 bases and J by 0 bases, with 12 bases left in between. The CDR3 covers 15 residues. Germline V gene sequence: CDR1 SGHRS, CDR2 YFSETQ. CDR3 amino acids: CASSLAAESSYEQYF. As DNA, the CDR3 is TGCGCCAGCAGCTTAGCGGCGGAGAGCTCCTACGAGCAGTACTTC.

This clone came up a few times. The V call is TRBV6-5, the J call TRBJ2-7; D might be TRBD1 (5 bases). Per the germline V gene, CDR1 is MNHEY and CDR2 is SVGAGI. V gave up 4 bases and J gave up 2 bases, with 15 bases separating them. CDR3 length equals 15 residues. CDR3 amino acids: CASSSLQVSTYEQYF. The CDR3 bases are TGTGCCAGCAGTTCCTTACAGGTATCAACCTACGAGCAGTACTTC.

The rearrangement joins TRBV19 to TRBJ2-7; D unclear. Deletions cut 5 bases from V and 2 bases from J, with 19 bases between. The CDR3 totals 16 residues. CDR1 and CDR2 (germline): LNHDA, SQIVND (reference sequence). The CDR3 protein is CASSAKTLPQPYEQYF. The CDR3 DNA follows: TGTGCCAGTAGTGCCAAAACTCTTCCGCAGCCCTACGAGCAGTACTTC.

J is TRBJ1-1 and V is TRBV18; D unresolved. Germline CDR1 KGHSH, CDR2 LQKENI. Trimming stripped 6 bases from V and 3 bases from J, with 14 bases between. This CDR3 comprises 14 residues. The CDR3: CASSLGRTDTEAFF. The CDR3 DNA follows: TGTGCCAGCTCTCTTGGACGGACGGACACTGAAGCTTTCTTT.